These 17 T cell receptor beta chains were all obtained from the same sample, sequenced in a study of blood T cells in healthy people across ages. The authors ran a second PCR of about 6 to 11 cycles using a sample-barcoded 5' primer and a J-beta primer mix. Each CDR3 protein gets one entry after TCRdb re-called the 5' RACE reads with MiXCR. Seen here are 800,000 to 1,000,000 distinct CDR3 sequences, about 48% observed once, and the top ten hold over 10%. The sample comprised blood. The origin of the receptors is a man aged 25 to 40 in good health.

The chain is built from TRBV10-2 and TRBJ1-4; D not certain. This CDR3 spans 16 amino acids. V gave up 6 bases and J gave up 0 bases, with 14 bases separating them. Germline CDR1 is WSHSY and CDR2 is SAAADI. CDR3 in amino acids: CASRDLDGATNEKLFF. The CDR3 bases are TGCGCCAGCAGAGACCTGGACGGTGCAACTAATGAAAAACTGTTTTTT.

This clonotype was seen more than once but under ten times. The chain carries TRBV29-1 and TRBJ2-7; possible D gene TRBD1, 8 bases. The V gene's germline CDR1 is SQVTM and CDR2 ANQGSEA. V was shortened by 7 bases and J by 2 bases, with 21 bases between the two germline ends. The CDR3 totals 15 residues. DNA for the CDR3: TGCAGCGGGGGGGGGCAAGGACAGGGAACCTACGAGCAGTACTTC. Its translation: CSGGGQGQGTYEQYF.

This clonotype was detected ten times or more. The rearrangement links TRBV3-1 to TRBJ2-3, with TRBD2 identical over 13 bases. In germline, CDR1 is LGHDT, CDR2 YNNKEL (reference sequence). The CDR3 has 16 amino acids. The ends lost 1 base at V and 10 bases at J; junction bases unmatched: 8. The CDR3 DNA reads as TGTGCCAGCAGCCAAGGACTAGCGGGGGGCGGGCGTCCGCAGTATTTT. It codes for CASSQGLAGGGRPQYF.

This clonotype was counted between two and nine times. V usage is TRBV6-6 and J usage is TRBJ2-2; D call uncertain. The germline V gene has CDR1 MNHNY and CDR2 SVGAGI (reference sequence). V was shortened by 2 bases and J by 7 bases, with 5 bases between the two germline ends. The CDR3 is 12 amino acids. CDR3 nucleotide sequence: TGTGCCAGCAGTTACGAAGTCGGGGAGCTGTTTTTT. This gives the protein CASSYEVGELFF.

This clonotype appeared a single time. The CDR3 sequence is CASTHTGRNTQYF. The CDR3 bases are TGTGCCAGCACCCATACGGGACGGAATACGCAGTATTTT. The rearrangement links TRBV12-3 or TRBV12-4 to TRBJ2-3; D possibly uses TRBD1 or TRBD2 (5 bases each). The CDR3 runs to 13 residues. Trimming removed 7 bases from V and 7 bases from J, with 15 bases in between.

The genes are TRBV7-6 and TRBJ2-3, with TRBD1 matching 9 bases. CDR3 length equals 15 residues. The V gene's germline CDR1 is SGHVS and CDR2 FNYEAQ. V was clipped by 5 bases and J by 4 bases; unmatched bases: 7. For the CDR3, the DNA is TGTGCCAGCAGCAACAGACAGGGGGGGCCAGATACGCAGTATTTT. This gives the protein CASSNRQGGPDTQYF.

V and J are TRBV12-3 or TRBV12-4 and TRBJ1-5; possible D gene TRBD1, 5 bases. CDR3 size: 13 residues. Between the trimmed V and J ends, which lost 1 base and 7 bases, there was a span of 8 bases. CDR3: CASSLEGFQPQHF. CDR3 nucleotides: TGTGCCAGCAGTTTAGAGGGGTTCCAGCCCCAGCATTTT.

The chain uses TRBV20-1 and TRBJ1-5; a possible D gene is TRBD1 (6 bases). The CDR3 has 12 residues. In germline, CDR1 is DFQATT, CDR2 SNEGSKA (reference sequence). The V and J ends lost 6 bases and 6 bases respectively, with 12 bases between them. DNA for the CDR3: TGCAGTGCCTACAGGGTACTTCAGCCCCAGCATTTT. This translates into CSAYRVLQPQHF.

This clonotype was detected only a few times. V gene TRBV7-8 combines with J gene TRBJ2-1; 8 bases are shared with TRBD1. The V and J ends lost 4 bases and 6 bases, in that order; junction bases with no gene match: 11. The CDR3 spans 16 residues. Looked up from germline, CDR1 is SGHVS and CDR2 is FQNEAQ. Here the CDR3 DNA reads TGTGCCAGCAGCTCGACCGGGACAGGCCTGTTCAATGAGCAGTTCTTC. This gives the protein CASSSTGTGLFNEQFF.

The genes are TRBV29-1 and TRBJ2-5; TRBD1 matches 9 bases. V dropped 6 bases and J dropped 2; count of bases not matched to a gene: 4. Germline assignment: CDR1 SQVTM and CDR2 ANQGSEA. The CDR3 spans 13 residues. CDR3 in DNA: TGCAGCGTGATGGACAGGGGACAAGAGACCCAGTACTTC. Its protein is CSVMDRGQETQYF.

This clonotype was recorded a few times. This chain links TRBV15 with TRBJ1-4; 7 bases map to TRBD1. Germline-derived CDR1 and CDR2 are LNHNV and YYDKDF (reference sequence). This CDR3 comprises 16 residues. Trimming took 5 bases from V and 0 from J; bases not matched to a gene: 6. This chain's CDR3 is CATSEDRAATNEKLFF. For the CDR3, the DNA is TGTGCCACCAGCGAAGACAGGGCTGCAACTAATGAAAAACTGTTTTTT.

This sequence joins TRBV28 and TRBJ1-2; D is unresolved. CDR1 is MDHEN, CDR2 SYDVKM, per germline. The CDR3 sequence is 13 residues long. Trimming pared 6 bases from V and 4 bases from J, leaving 12 bases between. In DNA form, the CDR3 reads TGTGCCAGCAGGGGGAGGGCCCCCTATGGCTACACCTTC. Amino acid sequence: CASRGRAPYGYTF.

The chain couples TRBV7-9 to TRBJ2-1; 10 nucleotides align to TRBD1. The J segment lost 4 bases and the V segment lost 9 bases, leaving 12 bases of the junction unmatched. Germline V CDR1 and CDR2: SEHNR, FQNEAQ (reference sequence). The CDR3 loop spans 16 amino acids. The CDR3 sequence is CARSISGTGVYNEQFF. CDR3 DNA: TGTGCCAGAAGCATATCCGGGACAGGGGTTTACAATGAGCAGTTCTTC. Looking up the rest from reference TRBV7-9 and TRBJ2-1 gives the full variable domain: DTGVSQNPRHKITKRGQNVTFRCDPISEHNRLYWYRQTLGQGPEFLTYFQNEAQLEKSRLLSDRFSAERPKGSFSTLEIQRTEQGDSAMYLCARSISGTGVYNEQFFGPGTRLTVL.

J is TRBJ2-7 and V is TRBV7-6; 10 bases fit TRBD2. CDR1 and CDR2 (germline): SGHVS, FNYEAQ. Unmatched junction bases numbered 2, after V lost 6 bases and J lost 0 bases. There are 14 residues in the CDR3. Written as DNA, the CDR3 is TGTGCCAGCAGAGGGACTAGCGACTCCTACGAGCAGTACTTC. Its protein is CASRGTSDSYEQYF.

The genes are TRBV7-9 and TRBJ1-1; D might be TRBD1 (6 bases). Trimming cost V 0 bases and J 11 bases, with 16 bases left between them. Germline CDR1 is SEHNR and CDR2 is FQNEAQ (reference sequence). This CDR3 has 14 residues. The CDR3 region has the DNA TGTGCCAGCAGCTTAGCTTCCACAGGGACTAGGGCTTTCTTT. Encoded protein: CASSLASTGTRAFF.

This clonotype was seen more than once but under ten times. The chain recombines TRBV7-9 with TRBJ2-3; TRBD2 is a possible D gene (6 bases). Trimming took 4 bases from V and 3 from J, leaving 14 bases between them. The CDR3 length is 15 residues. Germline assignment: CDR1 SEHNR and CDR2 FQNEAQ (reference sequence). CDR3 residues: CASSSASGETDTQYF. Here the CDR3 DNA reads TGTGCCAGCAGCTCGGCTTCGGGGGAAACAGATACGCAGTATTTT.

The chain recombines TRBV12-3 or TRBV12-4 with TRBJ2-2, with 11 bases identical to TRBD2. J gave up 7 bases and V 4 bases, and 8 bases lay outside the gene matches. This CDR3 region has 16 residues. In nucleotides, the CDR3 is TGTGCCAGCAGTTCACCTAGCGGGGGGCGGGGCGGGGAGCTGTTTTTT. Amino acids: CASSSPSGGRGGELFF.